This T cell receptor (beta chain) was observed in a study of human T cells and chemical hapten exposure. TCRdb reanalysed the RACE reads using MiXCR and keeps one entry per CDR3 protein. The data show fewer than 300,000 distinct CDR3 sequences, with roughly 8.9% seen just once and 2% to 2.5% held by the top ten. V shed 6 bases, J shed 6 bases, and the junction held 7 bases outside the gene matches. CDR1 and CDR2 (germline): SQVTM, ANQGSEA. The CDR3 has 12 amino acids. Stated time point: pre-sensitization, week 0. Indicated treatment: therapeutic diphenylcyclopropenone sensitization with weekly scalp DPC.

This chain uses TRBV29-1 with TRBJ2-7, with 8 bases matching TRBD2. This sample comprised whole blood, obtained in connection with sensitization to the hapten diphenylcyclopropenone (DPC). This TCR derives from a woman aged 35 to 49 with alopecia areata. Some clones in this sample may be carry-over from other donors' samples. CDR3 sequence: CSVFQREFEQYF. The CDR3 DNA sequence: TGCAGCGTATTTCAGCGGGAGTTCGAGCAGTACTTC.